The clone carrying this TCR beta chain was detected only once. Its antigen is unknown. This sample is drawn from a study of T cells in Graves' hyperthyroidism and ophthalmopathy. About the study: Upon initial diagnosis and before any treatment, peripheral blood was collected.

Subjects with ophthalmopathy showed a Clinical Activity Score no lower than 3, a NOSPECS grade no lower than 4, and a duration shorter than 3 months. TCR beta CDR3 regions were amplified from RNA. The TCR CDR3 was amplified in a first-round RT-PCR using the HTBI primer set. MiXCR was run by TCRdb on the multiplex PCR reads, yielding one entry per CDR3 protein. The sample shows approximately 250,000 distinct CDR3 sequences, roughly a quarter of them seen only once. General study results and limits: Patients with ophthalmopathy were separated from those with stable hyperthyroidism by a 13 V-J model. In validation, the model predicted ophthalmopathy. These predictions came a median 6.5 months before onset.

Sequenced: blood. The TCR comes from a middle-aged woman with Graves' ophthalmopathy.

The CDR3 DNA reads TGTGCCAGCAGTTTAAGCCCGAGACAGGGCTACGAGCAGTACTTC. Translated, it gives CASSLSPRQGYEQYF. The rearrangement uses TRBV6-5 and TRBJ2-7; 7 nucleotides align to TRBD1. Germline trimming cut 4 bases from V and 3 bases from J; bases unmatched to any gene: 9. The CDR3 spans 15 residues. CDR1 is MNHEY and CDR2 is SVGAGI in the germline V gene.